The 20 T cell receptor beta chains given below trace back to one sample, sequenced in a study of beta chain features in type 1 diabetes. The sequenced template was cDNA made from the entire isolated RNA. Sequencing was performed with immunoSEQ multiplex PCR; in TCRdb, only in-frame clones are kept and a portion is missing. This table holds 200,000 to 250,000 clones, approximately 10% found once. Material: central memory CD4+ T cells from blood. These TCRs come from a man aged 18 to 35 in good health.

The sample holds a few counts of this clone. This may be a read error: a much more frequent sequence differs by one nucleotide. At the DNA level, this CDR3 is encoded by other sequences in the same sample as well. CDR3 in amino acids: CASSLGRTRLNNEQFF. Written as DNA, the CDR3 is TGTGCCAGCAGCTTAGGGCGGACCCGACTCAACAATGAGCAGTTCTTC. The chain links TRBV7-8 to TRBJ2-1; D remains ambiguous. This CDR3 comprises 16 residues. The germline gives CDR1 SGHVS, CDR2 FQNEAQ. V lost 1 base to trimming and J lost 5 bases, with 15 bases between them.

This chain links TRBV6-5 with TRBJ1-5; maybe TRBD1 (6 bases). This CDR3 comprises 15 residues. Looked up from germline, CDR1 is MNHEY and CDR2 is SVGAGI. V lost 7 bases to trimming and J lost 5 bases, with 18 bases between them. CDR3 sequence reads: CASTLLWGADQPQHF. The CDR3 nucleotides are TGTGCCAGCACGCTTTTATGGGGGGCAGATCAGCCCCAGCATTTT.

A few counts support this clone. Relative to the germline gene, one junction end is altered; a read error may explain this. This chain links TRBV7-7 with TRBJ2-1, with 7 bases that match TRBD2. Germline V gene sequence: CDR1 SSHAT, CDR2 FNYEAQ (reference sequence). This CDR3 spans 14 amino acids. The CDR3 here is CASSLNSGFNEQFF. Here the CDR3 DNA reads TGTGCTAGCAGCCTGAATAGCGGGTTTAATGAGCAGTTCTTC.

The chain uses TRBV5-4 and TRBJ2-2; the match to TRBD1 covers 9 bases. The trim removed 0 bases at V and 5 bases at J, leaving 2 bases unmatched. This CDR3 comprises 15 residues. Germline V gives CDR1 SGHNT, CDR2 YYREEE (reference sequence). The CDR3 loop is CASSLDRGRTGELFF. Written as DNA, the CDR3 is TGTGCCAGCAGCTTGGACAGGGGGCGAACCGGGGAGCTGTTTTTT.

This clone occurred many times. V and J are TRBV7-3 and TRBJ2-7; D possibly corresponds to TRBD2 (5 bases). The germline V gene has CDR1 SGHTA and CDR2 FQGTGA. The CDR3 covers 15 residues. V lost 5 bases and J 7 bases, leaving 21 bases between the germline ends. CDR3 protein: CASSPNVLVTSEQYF. Written as DNA, the CDR3 is TGTGCCAGCAGCCCGAATGTACTAGTAACGAGTGAGCAGTACTTC.

The gene calls are TRBV28 and TRBJ1-5; 7 bases are a match to TRBD1. The CDR3 has 14 amino acids. V gave up 2 bases and J gave up 6 bases; unmatched junction bases: 4. The germline V gene encodes CDR1 MDHEN and CDR2 SYDVKM. Written as DNA, the CDR3 is TGTGCCAGCAGTTTAAGGGGGCAGGGTCAGCCCCAGCATTTT. Translated: CASSLRGQGQPQHF.

This clone was counted a few times. The chain joins TRBV19 to TRBJ2-1; perhaps TRBD1 as D (7 bases). Trimming took off 5 bases at V and 4 bases at J, with 12 bases between the two ends. CDR1 and CDR2 (germline): LNHDA, SQIVND (reference sequence). The CDR3 totals 14 residues. The CDR3 DNA reads as TGTGCCAGTAGTGAGGGGGCGGGATACAATGAGCAGTTCTTC. It encodes CASSEGAGYNEQFF.

This clone showed up many times. V and J are TRBV29-1 and TRBJ1-2; D remains unclear. Trimming shortened V by 8 bases and J by 0 bases, and 10 bases separated the two germline ends. Germline CDR1 reads SQVTM; CDR2 reads ANQGSEA. The CDR3 is 12 residues long. CDR3 residues: CSLWLTNYGYTF. CDR3 nucleotide sequence: TGCAGCTTGTGGCTAACTAACTATGGCTACACCTTC.

This chain uses TRBV30 with TRBJ1-4, with a possible D match to TRBD1 (6 bases). Germline CDR1 GTSNPN, CDR2 SVGIG (reference sequence). The CDR3 length is 16 residues. V shed 1 base and J shed 5 bases, with 17 bases lying between them. The CDR3 DNA follows: TGTGCCTGGAGTGGATCCGCAGGGGTTCCCAATGAAAAACTGTTTTTT. Its protein product is CAWSGSAGVPNEKLFF.

This clone was seen at least ten times. The V gene is TRBV4-1, the J gene TRBJ2-3; D may be TRBD2 (6 bases). Trimming removed 1 base at V and 8 bases at J, with 10 bases between. Germline V gene sequence: CDR1 MGHRA, CDR2 YSYEKL. The length of the CDR3 is 13 residues. As DNA, the CDR3 is TGCGCCAGCAGCCAAGGAGCGGGTACTACGCAGTATTTT. It translates to CASSQGAGTTQYF.

This clone was observed a few times. The V and J genes are TRBV28 and TRBJ2-3, with 9 bases that match TRBD2. This CDR3 is 18 amino acids long. Germline trimming cut 6 bases from V and 0 bases from J; bases unmatched to any gene: 13. Germline CDR1 is MDHEN and CDR2 is SYDVKM. CDR3 in amino acids: CASSLRRSSGVSTDTQYF. The CDR3 DNA follows: TGTGCCAGCAGCTTACGACGGTCTAGCGGGGTTAGCACAGATACGCAGTATTTT.

The genes are TRBV6-4 and TRBJ2-2; D is undetermined. The germline V gene encodes CDR1 MRHNA and CDR2 SNTAGT. The CDR3 spans 13 residues. With 6 bases removed from V and 8 bases from J, the gap between germline ends came to 13 bases. CDR3 nucleotide sequence: TGTGCCAGCAGCCGAGATACCGGGGGGGAGCTGTTTTTT. Protein product: CASSRDTGGELFF.

This clone was detected only a few times. V is TRBV5-1 and J is TRBJ2-5; D not certain. The germline gives CDR1 SGHRS, CDR2 YFSETQ. The V gene lost 6 bases and the J gene lost 1 base, with 13 bases spanning the gap. The CDR3 consists of 14 residues. The CDR3 nucleotides are TGCGCCAGCACCGGCGGCGGTGGCCAAGAGACCCAGTACTTC. It is translated as CASTGGGGQETQYF. The whole variable domain, filled in from reference TRBV5-1 and TRBJ2-5, reads KAGVTQTPRYLIKTRGQQVTLSCSPISGHRSVSWYQQTPGQGLQFLFEYFSETQRNKGNFPGRFSGRQFSNSRSEMNVSTLELGDSALYLCASTGGGGQETQYFGPGTRLLVL.

The chain uses TRBV5-6 and TRBJ2-1, with TRBD2 as a possible D gene (5 bases). The CDR3 is 15 amino acids. The germline V and J ends were trimmed by 4 bases and 3 bases, with 14 bases remaining between them. Germline V gives CDR1 SGHDT, CDR2 YYEEEE. The CDR3 sequence is CASSQGSRIYNEQFF. The CDR3, as DNA: TGTGCCAGCAGCCAAGGGAGTAGAATCTACAATGAGCAGTTCTTC.

This clone was picked up many times. This CDR3 reads CAWSAEGLANTDTQYF. The CDR3 nucleotides are TGTGCCTGGAGTGCCGAGGGACTAGCGAACACAGATACGCAGTATTTT. The V call is TRBV30, the J call TRBJ2-3; 10 nucleotides align to TRBD2. V was pared by 1 base and J by 2 bases, with 6 bases of the junction left unmatched. CDR1 and CDR2 from the germline V gene are GTSNPN and SVGIG (reference sequence). This CDR3 comprises 16 residues.

In this sample, this clone turned up a few times. This chain joins TRBV5-1 and TRBJ2-3; TRBD2 is a possible D gene (5 bases). From germline, CDR1 is SGHRS and CDR2 YFSETQ. Trimming stripped 3 bases from V and 13 bases from J, with 15 bases between. The CDR3 runs to 12 residues. The DNA for the CDR3 is TGCGCCAGCAGCTGGGGAGACGGGGTGAAGTATTTT. It codes for CASSWGDGVKYF.

The chain links TRBV7-9 to TRBJ1-1; 9 positions agree with TRBD1. Germline trimming cut 5 bases from V and 2 bases from J; bases unmatched to any gene: 9. Per germline, CDR1 SEHNR and CDR2 FQNEAQ (reference sequence). The CDR3 is made up of 16 amino acids. The CDR3 spells CASSDRRQGGNTEAFF. CDR3 in DNA: TGTGCCAGCAGCGACCGCCGACAGGGGGGCAACACTGAAGCTTTCTTT. Full variable domain (outside the CDR3, taken from reference TRBV7-9 and TRBJ1-1): DTGVSQNPRHKITKRGQNVTFRCDPISEHNRLYWYRQTLGQGPEFLTYFQNEAQLEKSRLLSDRFSAERPKGSFSTLEIQRTEQGDSAMYLCASSDRRQGGNTEAFFGQGTRLTVV.

The sample holds a few counts of this clone. The J gene is TRBJ2-3, the V gene TRBV12-5; 7 positions match TRBD2. V gave up 2 bases and J gave up 6 bases; unmatched junction bases: 8. Germline CDR1 is LGHNT and CDR2 is FRNRAP. CDR3 length: 15 amino acids. The DNA of the CDR3 is TGTGCTAGTGGTTTGTTGGCGGGAGTAACGGATACGCAGTATTTT. Its protein is CASGLLAGVTDTQYF.

There are many counts of this clone. The V call is TRBV30, the J call TRBJ2-5; D is possibly TRBD2 (6 bases). Germline V gene data show CDR1 as GTSNPN and CDR2 as SVGIG (reference sequence). The CDR3 is 14 amino acids. With 0 bases removed from V and 5 bases from J, the gap between germline ends came to 13 bases. CDR3 loop: CAWSVAGSWETQYF. CDR3 DNA: TGTGCCTGGAGTGTCGCCGGGAGTTGGGAGACCCAGTACTTC.

This chain uses TRBV2 with TRBJ2-7, with 9 nucleotides matching TRBD2. The CDR3 extends over 16 amino acids. In germline, CDR1 is SNHLY, CDR2 FYNNEI. The V segment lost 5 bases and the J segment 4 bases; nucleotides outside the gene matches: 12. DNA for the CDR3: TGTGCCAGCAGTCGAAGTAGCGGGGGCCCACCTTACGAGCAGTACTTC. Translating it yields CASSRSSGGPPYEQYF.